These 23 T cell receptor beta chains were sequenced from one sample in a study of T cell responses to AZD1222 COVID-19 vaccine. TCRdb's table, derived via immunoSEQ multiplex PCR, lists solely in-frame clones and lacks some. The sample contains 100,000 or so clones, just over 90% of which appear only once. The sequencing used peripheral blood, collected 28 days after the second AZD1222 dose. The receptors originated from an adult who received the AZD1222 COVID-19 vaccine.

The chain combines TRBV7-3 with TRBJ2-7, with D perhaps TRBD2 (6 bases). This CDR3 is built from 14 residues. Germline values: CDR1 SGHTA, CDR2 FQGTGA. Trimming removed 4 bases from V and 7 bases from J, with 17 bases in between. The CDR3 loop reads CASSSYGTAGEQYF. Written as DNA, the CDR3 is TGTGCCAGCAGCTCCTACGGGACCGCGGGGGAGCAGTACTTC.

The rearrangement links TRBV7-9 to TRBJ1-1, with 7 bases fitting TRBD1. The CDR3 loop spans 14 amino acids. With 5 bases clipped from V and 2 bases from J, the junction kept 5 bases outside the gene matches. Germline V gene sequence: CDR1 SEHNR, CDR2 FQNEAQ (reference sequence). CDR3 DNA sequence: TGTGCCAGCAGCCGACAGGGTGGAAACACTGAAGCTTTCTTT. Its protein is CASSRQGGNTEAFF.

The chain couples TRBV3-1 (or the pseudogene TRBV3-2) to TRBJ2-3; D not certain. Germline V lookup: CDR1 LGHDT, CDR2 YNNKEL (reference sequence). V was pared by 1 base and J by 6 bases, with 5 bases between. The CDR3 runs to 12 residues. CDR3 protein: CASSQGWDTQYF. The CDR3 DNA sequence: TGTGCCAGCAGCCAAGGGTGGGATACGCAGTATTTT.

V gene TRBV27 combines with J gene TRBJ1-1, with D possibly being TRBD1 (5 bases). The CDR3 totals 13 residues. Germline V gene data show CDR1 as MNHEY and CDR2 as SMNVEV (reference sequence). The V gene lost 6 bases and the J gene lost 5 bases, with 13 bases spanning the gap. CDR3: CASSPIGGTEAFF. CDR3 nucleotides: TGTGCCAGCAGCCCCATTGGGGGAACTGAAGCTTTCTTT.

The V call is TRBV6-5, the J call TRBJ1-1; the D is unclear. This CDR3 region has 10 residues. Trimming shortened V by 7 bases and J by 4 bases, and 4 bases separated the two germline ends. The germline V gene has CDR1 MNHEY and CDR2 SVGAGI. Here the CDR3 DNA reads TGTGCCAGCACTGTCACTGAAGCTTTCTTT. Translated, it gives CASTVTEAFF.

This rearrangement joins TRBV5-5 to TRBJ1-2; no reliable D call. Germline lookup yields CDR1 SGHKS and CDR2 YYEKEE (reference sequence). Deletions cut 2 bases from V and 2 bases from J, with 10 bases between. The CDR3 extends over 14 amino acids. In nucleotides, the CDR3 is TGTGCCAGCAGCTTCTGGGTTCCGAACTATGGCTACACCTTC. This encodes CASSFWVPNYGYTF.

This chain connects TRBV6-5 to TRBJ2-1; 7 bases agree with TRBD2. V trimming: 8 bases; J trimming: 4 bases; junction bases outside the gene matches: 8. The CDR3 runs to 14 residues. Germline V CDR1 and CDR2: MNHEY, SVGAGI. The CDR3 region has the DNA TGTGCCAGCGGCCGCGGGAGAGGGTACAATGAGCAGTTCTTC. Its protein product is CASGRGRGYNEQFF.

The rearrangement joins TRBV11-2 to TRBJ1-2, with no clear D. The CDR3 runs 13 residues. The germline CDR1 and CDR2 sequences are SGHAT and FQNNGV. V was cut by 3 bases and J by 2 bases, with 7 bases left in between. CDR3 sequence: CASSLAVNYGYTF. Written as DNA, the CDR3 is TGTGCCAGCAGCTTGGCGGTAAACTATGGCTACACCTTC.

This clone was detected only a few times. The J gene is TRBJ1-1, the V gene TRBV6-5; no clear D. Germline assignment: CDR1 MNHEY and CDR2 SVGAGI. The V end was cut by 6 bases, the J end by 3 bases, with 11 bases between. The CDR3 has 13 residues. This CDR3 reads CASSLSWDTEAFF. CDR3 DNA: TGTGCCAGCAGCCTTTCTTGGGACACTGAAGCTTTCTTT.

The chain uses TRBV19 and TRBJ1-5, with TRBD1 as a possible D gene (5 bases). CDR1 and CDR2 (germline): LNHDA, SQIVND (reference sequence). CDR3 length equals 14 residues. V lost 6 bases and J 5 bases, leaving 14 bases between the germline ends. CDR3 sequence reads: CASSPLQGHQPQHF. The DNA for the CDR3 is TGTGCCAGTAGCCCCTTGCAGGGACATCAGCCCCAGCATTTT. Full variable domain (missing parts from reference TRBV19 and TRBJ1-5): DGGITQSPKYLFRKEGQNVTLSCEQNLNHDAMYWYRQDPGQGLRLIYYSQIVNDFQKGDIAEGYSVSREKKESFPLTVTSAQKNPTAFYLCASSPLQGHQPQHFGDGTRLSIL.

The rearrangement uses TRBV24-1 and TRBJ2-1; 10 bases line up with TRBD1. From germline, CDR1 is KGHDR and CDR2 SFDVKD. V shed 9 bases, J shed 2 bases, and the junction held 6 bases outside the gene matches. The CDR3 sequence is 15 residues long. CDR3 coding DNA: TGTGCCACCGGGGGAGGGACAGGGGCCTACAATGAGCAGTTCTTC. It codes for CATGGGTGAYNEQFF.

The chain recombines TRBV18 with TRBJ2-7; 7 bases line up with TRBD1. CDR3 length: 15 residues. Germline assignment: CDR1 KGHSH and CDR2 LQKENI. Germline trimming cut 3 bases from V and 4 bases from J; bases unmatched to any gene: 9. The DNA of the CDR3 is TGTGCCAGCTCACCGTGGGGACAGTGGCAATACGAGCAGTACTTC. Protein: CASSPWGQWQYEQYF.

This chain joins TRBV6-4 and TRBJ1-1, with TRBD1 identical over 7 bases. Trimming cost V 0 bases and J 1 base; bases outside gene matches: 8. This CDR3 region has 17 residues. Germline loops: CDR1 MRHNA, CDR2 SNTAGT. CDR3 residues: CASSDSHRGAANTEAFF. As DNA, the CDR3 is TGTGCCAGCAGTGACTCCCACAGGGGCGCGGCGAACACTGAAGCTTTCTTT.

J is TRBJ2-1 and V is TRBV7-3, with D possibly TRBD2 on 5 matching bases. V was pared by 5 bases and J by 3 bases, with 8 bases between. CDR1 SGHTA and CDR2 FQGTGA come from the germline V gene. The CDR3 covers 13 residues. The CDR3 sequence: CASSPGVYNEQFF. In DNA, the CDR3 is TGTGCCAGCAGCCCCGGGGTCTACAATGAGCAGTTCTTC.

The rearrangement joins TRBV5-1 to TRBJ2-4, with no clear D. The germline CDR1 and CDR2 sequences are SGHRS and YFSETQ. This CDR3 comprises 14 residues. The ends were cut back, 4 bases at V and 0 bases at J, with 8 bases in the middle. Here the CDR3 DNA reads TGCGCCAGCAGCCTGACGGTAGCCAAAAACATTCAGTACTTC. This encodes CASSLTVAKNIQYF.

The chain recombines TRBV19 with TRBJ1-1, with 10 positions matching TRBD1. Germline assignment: CDR1 LNHDA and CDR2 SQIVND (reference sequence). V lost 7 bases, J lost 5 bases, and 13 bases stayed unmatched. CDR3 length: 16 residues. The CDR3 nucleotides read TGTGCCAGTACCGCCCCGGGACAGGGGATACGGACTGAAGCTTTCTTT. It encodes CASTAPGQGIRTEAFF.

This clone came up once. The rearrangement uses TRBV6-4 and TRBJ1-1; 7 positions match TRBD1. V dropped 8 bases and J dropped 5; count of bases not matched to a gene: 8. Germline V gives CDR1 MRHNA, CDR2 SNTAGT. There are 13 residues in the CDR3. The CDR3, as DNA: TGTGCCAGCGCCCCCGAGACAGGGACTGAAGCTTTCTTT. Translating it yields CASAPETGTEAFF.

The chain employs TRBV28 and TRBJ1-5; unclear D gene. The CDR3 has 14 amino acids. V lost 2 bases and J 3 bases, leaving 8 bases between the germline ends. CDR1 and CDR2 from the germline V gene are MDHEN and SYDVKM. The CDR3 protein is CASSLEQHNQPQHF. The CDR3 DNA sequence: TGTGCCAGCAGTTTAGAACAGCACAATCAGCCCCAGCATTTT.

The rearrangement links TRBV27 to TRBJ1-2; no reliable D call. In germline, CDR1 is MNHEY, CDR2 SMNVEV (reference sequence). The CDR3 loop spans 14 amino acids. The V end was cut by 3 bases, the J end by 5 bases, with 13 bases between. This CDR3 is CASSFSGSLYGYTF. CDR3 nucleotide sequence: TGTGCCAGCAGTTTTTCCGGGTCCCTATATGGCTACACCTTC.

The V gene is TRBV28, the J gene TRBJ1-4, with D tentatively TRBD1 (6 bases). The CDR3 has 15 residues. V lost 0 bases and J lost 6, with 11 bases in between. Germline CDR1 reads MDHEN; CDR2 reads SYDVKM. The CDR3 DNA is TGTGCCAGCAGTTTATGGGGGACAACGGATGAAAAACTGTTTTTT. Translation gives CASSLWGTTDEKLFF.

The table lists this clone with a count of one. The V and J genes are TRBV6-5 and TRBJ2-7; TRBD2 matches 7 bases. V lost 4 bases to trimming and J lost 4 bases; unmatched junction nucleotides: 7. The germline V gene encodes CDR1 MNHEY and CDR2 SVGAGI. The CDR3 length is 14 residues. The CDR3 DNA reads TGTGCCAGCAGTTGGGGGGGGGTCCCTTACGAGCAGTACTTC. Translated, it gives CASSWGGVPYEQYF.

This clone was found a few times. The chain recombines TRBV6-5 with TRBJ2-6; D unresolved. The CDR3 has 15 residues. Trimming shortened V by 7 bases and J by 1 base, and 11 bases separated the two germline ends. Germline-derived CDR1 and CDR2 are MNHEY and SVGAGI. The CDR3 is CASIPMGSGANVLTF. The CDR3 nucleotides are TGTGCCAGCATCCCCATGGGGTCTGGGGCCAACGTCCTGACTTTC.

V and J are TRBV7-9 and TRBJ1-2, with a weak D call TRBD1 (5 bases). V was shortened by 5 bases and J by 3 bases, with 13 bases between the two germline ends. Germline lookup yields CDR1 SEHNR and CDR2 FQNEAQ (reference sequence). The CDR3 is 14 residues long. The CDR3 sequence is CASSAAGTHYGYTF. The DNA for the CDR3 is TGTGCCAGCAGCGCCGCAGGGACCCACTATGGCTACACCTTC.